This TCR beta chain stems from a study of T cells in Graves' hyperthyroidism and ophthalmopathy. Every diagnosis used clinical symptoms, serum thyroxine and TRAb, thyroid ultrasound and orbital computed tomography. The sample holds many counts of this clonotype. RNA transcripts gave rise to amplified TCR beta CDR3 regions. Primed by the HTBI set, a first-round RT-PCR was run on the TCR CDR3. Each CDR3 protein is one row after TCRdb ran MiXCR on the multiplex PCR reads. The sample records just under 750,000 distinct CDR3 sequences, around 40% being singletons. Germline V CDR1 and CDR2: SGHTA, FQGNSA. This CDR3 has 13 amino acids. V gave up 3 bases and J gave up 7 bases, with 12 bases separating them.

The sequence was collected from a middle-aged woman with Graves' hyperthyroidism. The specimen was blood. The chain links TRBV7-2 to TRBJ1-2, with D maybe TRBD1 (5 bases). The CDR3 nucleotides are TGTGCCAGCAGCTTGGCACCGGGGGGTGGCTACACCTTC. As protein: CASSLAPGGGYTF.